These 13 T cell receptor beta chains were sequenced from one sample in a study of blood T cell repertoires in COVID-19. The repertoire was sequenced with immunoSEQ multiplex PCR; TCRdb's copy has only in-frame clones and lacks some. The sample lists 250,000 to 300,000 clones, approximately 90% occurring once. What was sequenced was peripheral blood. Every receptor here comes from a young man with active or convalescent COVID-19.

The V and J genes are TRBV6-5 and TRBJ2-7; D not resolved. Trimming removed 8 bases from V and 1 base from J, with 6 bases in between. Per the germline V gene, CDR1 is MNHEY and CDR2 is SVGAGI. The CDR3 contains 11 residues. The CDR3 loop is CASRRSYEQYF. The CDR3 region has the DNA TGTGCCAGCCGTCGGTCCTACGAGCAGTACTTC.

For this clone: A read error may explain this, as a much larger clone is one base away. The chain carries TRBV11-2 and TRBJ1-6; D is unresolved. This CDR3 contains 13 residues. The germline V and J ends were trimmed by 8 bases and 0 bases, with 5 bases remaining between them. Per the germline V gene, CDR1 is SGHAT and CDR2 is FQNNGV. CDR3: CASRSSYNSPLHF. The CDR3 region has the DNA TGTGCCAGCCGGAGCTCCTATAATTCACCCCTCCACTTT.

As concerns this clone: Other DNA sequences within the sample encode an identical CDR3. The CDR3 nucleotides read TGTGCCAGCAGCAGGAGGGACTATGGCTACACCTTC. Translation: CASSRRDYGYTF. The chain recombines TRBV28 with TRBJ1-2; D unclear. Germline CDR1 MDHEN, CDR2 SYDVKM. The V end was cut by 6 bases, the J end by 3 bases, with 8 bases between. This CDR3 is 12 amino acids long.

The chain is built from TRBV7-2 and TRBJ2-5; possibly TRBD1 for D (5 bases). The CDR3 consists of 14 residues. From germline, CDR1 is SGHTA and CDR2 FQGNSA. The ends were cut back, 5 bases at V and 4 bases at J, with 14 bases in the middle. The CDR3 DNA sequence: TGTGCCAGCAGCCCCAGGGTAGGGATAGAGACCCAGTACTTC. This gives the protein CASSPRVGIETQYF.

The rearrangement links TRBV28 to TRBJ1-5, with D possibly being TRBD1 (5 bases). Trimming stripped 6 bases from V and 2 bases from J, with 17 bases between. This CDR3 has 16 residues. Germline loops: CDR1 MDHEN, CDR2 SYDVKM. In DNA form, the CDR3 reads TGTGCCAGCAGCCCCGGGGGATCAGTAGGCAATCAGCCCCAGCATTTT. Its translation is CASSPGGSVGNQPQHF.

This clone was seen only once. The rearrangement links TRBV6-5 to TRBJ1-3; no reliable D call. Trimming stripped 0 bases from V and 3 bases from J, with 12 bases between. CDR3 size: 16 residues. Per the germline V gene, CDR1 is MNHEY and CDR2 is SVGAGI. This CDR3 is CASSYSAADGGNTIYF. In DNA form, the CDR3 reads TGTGCCAGCAGTTACTCAGCGGCTGACGGTGGAAACACCATATATTTT.

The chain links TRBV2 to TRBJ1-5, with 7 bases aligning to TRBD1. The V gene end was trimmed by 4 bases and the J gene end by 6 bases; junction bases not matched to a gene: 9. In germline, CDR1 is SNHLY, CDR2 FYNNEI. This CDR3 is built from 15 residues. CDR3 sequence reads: CASSAETGNFQPQHF. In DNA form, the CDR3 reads TGTGCCAGCAGTGCAGAGACAGGGAATTTTCAGCCCCAGCATTTT.

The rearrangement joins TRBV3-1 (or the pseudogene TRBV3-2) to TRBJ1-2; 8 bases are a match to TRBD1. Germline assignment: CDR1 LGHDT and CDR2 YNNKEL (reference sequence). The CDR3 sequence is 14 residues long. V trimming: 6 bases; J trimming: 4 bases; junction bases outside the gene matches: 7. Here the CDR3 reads CASRLTGDFYGYTF. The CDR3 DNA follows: TGTGCCAGCAGATTGACAGGGGACTTCTATGGCTACACCTTC.

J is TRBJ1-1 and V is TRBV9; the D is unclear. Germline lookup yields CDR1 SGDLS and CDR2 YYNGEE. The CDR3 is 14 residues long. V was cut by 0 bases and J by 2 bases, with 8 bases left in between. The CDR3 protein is CASSVVEGNTEAFF. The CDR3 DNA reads TGTGCCAGCAGCGTAGTGGAGGGTAACACTGAAGCTTTCTTT.

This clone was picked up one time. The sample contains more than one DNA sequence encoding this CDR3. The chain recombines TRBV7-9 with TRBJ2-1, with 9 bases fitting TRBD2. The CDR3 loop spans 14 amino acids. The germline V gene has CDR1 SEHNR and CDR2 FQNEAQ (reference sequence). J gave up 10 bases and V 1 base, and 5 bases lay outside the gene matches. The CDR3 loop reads CASSLVAGGDEQFF. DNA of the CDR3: TGTGCCAGCAGCTTAGTGGCGGGAGGGGACGAGCAGTTCTTC.

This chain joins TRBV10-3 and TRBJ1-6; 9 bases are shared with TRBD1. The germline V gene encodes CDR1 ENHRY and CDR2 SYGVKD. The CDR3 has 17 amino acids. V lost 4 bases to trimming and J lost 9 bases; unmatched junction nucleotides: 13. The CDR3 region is CAISALLGQGIGSPLHF. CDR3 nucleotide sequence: TGTGCCATCAGTGCCCTTTTGGGACAGGGAATTGGTTCACCCCTCCACTTT.

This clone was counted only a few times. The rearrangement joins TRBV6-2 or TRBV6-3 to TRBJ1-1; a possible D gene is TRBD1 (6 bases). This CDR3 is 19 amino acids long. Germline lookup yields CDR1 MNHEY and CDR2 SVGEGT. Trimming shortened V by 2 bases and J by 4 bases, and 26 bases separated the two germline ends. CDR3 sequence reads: CASSYEQGALFVGPTEAFF. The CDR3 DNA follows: TGTGCCAGCAGTTACGAACAGGGAGCCCTTTTTGTAGGACCCACTGAAGCTTTCTTT.

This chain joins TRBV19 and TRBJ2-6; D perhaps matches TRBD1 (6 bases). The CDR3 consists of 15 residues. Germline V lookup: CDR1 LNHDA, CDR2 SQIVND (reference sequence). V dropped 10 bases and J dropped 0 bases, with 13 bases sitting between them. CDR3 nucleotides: TGTGCCACTTCGGACAGCCACTCTGGGGCCAACGTCCTGACTTTC. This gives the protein CATSDSHSGANVLTF.